This note documents a single T cell receptor (beta chain) sequence. This clonotype occurred a few times. No cognate antigen has been identified for it. No qualities accompany the bases; no much larger clone lies one base away. The data were taken from a study of T-cell reconstitution after alpha-beta-depleted transplantation in children (dated by TCRdb to the mid-2010s). Describing the broader study: Using TCR repertoire profiling, the study quantitatively followed how T-cell immune reconstitution unfolded in children after TCRalphabeta/CD19-depleted allogeneic hematopoietic cell transplantation.

The library was produced with PCR. For sequencing, an Illumina HiSeq 2500 was employed. Molecular barcoding was employed in the preparation of TCR libraries, with unique molecular identifiers being used to normalize TCRbeta repertoire quantification. In-frame beta chains were kept once TCRdb had trimmed the public reads at Q25 with fastp and called clones with MiXCR. Rows matching on CDR3 protein sequence are summarized as one entry with the most common DNA and genes. A total of 210,000 or so distinct CDR3 sequences appear in this sample, around 9.6% of them only once. The leading ten clones occupy 5% to 7% of the sample. Per the germline V gene, SGHTA is the CDR1 and FQGNSA is the CDR2. Relative to germline, V is missing 10 bases and J is missing 6 bases, with 14 bases of the junction outside any gene match. The CDR3 starts with the cysteine, ends with the phenylalanine, and has 15 residues. Left in the record is the CDR3 DNA by itself, 45 bases read in frame from the first base.

The rearrangement combines TRBV7-2 with TRBJ2-2, and 7 junction bases match TRBD1. The sample here was PBMCs from the stem cell graft donor, taken from the stem cell graft. The TCR sequence derives from a human donor who donated a stem cell graft to a child with acute lymphoblastic leukemia. The CDR3 reads CATQEWTGLAGELFF. The bases are TGTGCCACCCAGGAGTGGACAGGTCTGGCCGGGGAGCTGTTTTTT.